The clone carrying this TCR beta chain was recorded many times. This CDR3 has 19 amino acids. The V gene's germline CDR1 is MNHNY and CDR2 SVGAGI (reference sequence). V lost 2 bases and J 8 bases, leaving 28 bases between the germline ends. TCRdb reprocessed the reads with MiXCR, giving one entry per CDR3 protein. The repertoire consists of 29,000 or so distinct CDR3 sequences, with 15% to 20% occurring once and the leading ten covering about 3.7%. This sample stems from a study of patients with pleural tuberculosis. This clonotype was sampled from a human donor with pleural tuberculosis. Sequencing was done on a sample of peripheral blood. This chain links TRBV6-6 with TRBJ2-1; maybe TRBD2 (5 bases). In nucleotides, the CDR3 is TGTGCCAGCAGTTACCCTAGCAGGATGGGGATTTTATCCGTGGATGAGCAGTTCTTC. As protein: CASSYPSRMGILSVDEQFF.